A selection of T cell receptor beta chains follows, all from one sample in a study of blood T cells in healthy people across ages. TCRdb passed the 5' RACE reads through MiXCR, listing each CDR3 protein once. Of about 1.6 million distinct CDR3 sequences in the sample, 30% to 35% were seen once. The sample comprised blood. The receptors were sampled from a woman aged 30 to 39 in good health. Each CDR3 is given with its conserved first and last residue. A D gene is named only where the DNA matches it firmly. Clone size, where shown, is once, few, many, or a class for clones that have expanded.

d_gene,v_gene,abundance,j_gene,CDR3nt,CDR3aa
.,TRBV15,.,TRBJ2-1,TGTGCCACCAGCAGAGATAATAGGGAGCAGTTCTTC,CATSRDNREQFF
TRBD1,TRBV20-1,few,TRBJ1-2,TGCAGTGCTGAAAGCGAGCGACAGGGAAACTATGGCTACACCTTC,CSAESERQGNYGYTF
.,TRBV12-3/TRBV12-4,.,TRBJ2-3,TGTGCCAGCAGTTTAGGGCGAGCCTTCACAGATACGCAGTATTTT,CASSLGRAFTDTQYF
.,TRBV5-1,few,TRBJ1-1,TGCGCCAGCAGATCGCCTACAGTGAACACTGAAGCTTTCTTT,CASRSPTVNTEAFF
.,TRBV12-3/TRBV12-4,.,TRBJ1-5,TGTGCCAGCAGTTTAACATCGAGCAATCAGCCCCAGCATTTT,CASSLTSSNQPQHF
TRBD1,TRBV7-9,.,TRBJ1-6,TGTGCCAGCAGCAGCAAACAGGGGAGCTCCTATAATTCACCCCTCCACTTT,CASSSKQGSSYNSPLHF
.,TRBV7-2,few,TRBJ2-1,TGTGCCAGCAGCTTAGTAGGGTCCAACGGAGAGCAGTTCTTC,CASSLVGSNGEQFF
TRBD2,TRBV4-1,.,TRBJ2-3,TGCGCCAGCAGCCCGATGATCGGGACTAGCGGACGCACAGATACGCAGTATTTT,CASSPMIGTSGRTDTQYF
TRBD1,TRBV3-1,few,TRBJ2-1,TGTGCCAGCACCGGGGACAGAAACAATGAGCAGTTCTTC,CASTGDRNNEQFF
TRBD1,TRBV6-5,few,TRBJ2-7,TGTGCCAGCAGCTCAAGGACAGGGGTCCAGCAGTACTTC,CASSSRTGVQQYF
TRBD1,TRBV20-1,few,TRBJ1-6,TGCAGTGCTAGCCCGATCGGGACAGAAAATTCACCCCTCCACTTT,CSASPIGTENSPLHF
TRBD2,TRBV13,many,TRBJ2-5,TGTGCCAGCAGCTTACGGGAGGCGGAAGAGACCCAGTACTTC,CASSLREAEETQYF
.,TRBV10-2,.,TRBJ1-5,TGCGCCACCGTCGACACTAACAATCAGCCCCAGCATTTT,CATVDTNNQPQHF
.,TRBV11-2,.,TRBJ2-7,TGTGCCAGCAGCTTAGACAATTTCTACGAGCAGTACTTC,CASSLDNFYEQYF
.,TRBV30,.,TRBJ2-1,TGTGCCTGGAGCCTAGGTGGTGAGCAGTTCTTC,CAWSLGGEQFF
.,TRBV12-5,.,TRBJ2-7,TGTGCTCCGGGGGCAGGGAGGACCTACGAGCAGTACTTC,CAPGAGRTYEQYF
TRBD2,TRBV7-2,.,TRBJ2-7,TGTGCCAGCAGCTTAGACTGGGGGGGTCCAGGGAACGAGCAGTACTTC,CASSLDWGGPGNEQYF
TRBD2,TRBV27,.,TRBJ2-7,TGTGCCAGCAGGAAACTAGCGGGAGCCAACGAGCAGTACTTC,CASRKLAGANEQYF
TRBD2,TRBV7-7,few,TRBJ2-2,TGTGCCAGCAGCTCAACTAGCGAGAACACCGGGGAGCTGTTTTTT,CASSSTSENTGELFF
TRBD1,TRBV6-5,.,TRBJ1-2,TGTGCCGGCAGCAATGACAGGGGATATGGCTACACCTTC,CAGSNDRGYGYTF
.,TRBV29-1,many,TRBJ2-1,TGCAGCGGAGGGGGCGGGGGCTCCTACAATGAGCAGTTCTTC,CSGGGGGSYNEQFF
TRBD2,TRBV7-3,.,TRBJ2-3,TGTGCCAGCAGCTTAACGGGAGGGATTCGAACAGATGCGCAGTATTTT,CASSLTGGIRTDAQYF
.,TRBV4-1,.,TRBJ2-7,TGCGCCAGCAGCCAAGAGGAGACTATTGAAAAGACCCGGTACTTC,CASSQEETIEKTRYF
TRBD1,TRBV12-3/TRBV12-4,.,TRBJ2-3,TGTGCCAGCAGCCTAGAGGGGGCCAGCACAGATGCGCAGTATTTT,CASSLEGASTDAQYF
.,TRBV2,.,TRBJ1-5,TGTGCCAGCAGTGAAGGTAACAGGGTTAATCAGCCCCAGCATTTT,CASSEGNRVNQPQHF
.,TRBV3-1,few,TRBJ2-2,TGTGCCAGCGGCCAACGAGGGGGGACGAACACCGGGGAGCTGTTTTTT,CASGQRGGTNTGELFF
TRBD2,TRBV11-1,few,TRBJ2-1,TGTGCCAGCAGCCCGGGACTAGCGGAGGAGCAGTTCTTC,CASSPGLAEEQFF
TRBD1,TRBV20-1,.,TRBJ1-2,TGCAGTGCTAGAGATCCTACGACAGGGTTAGGAGGCTACACCTTC,CSARDPTTGLGGYTF
TRBD2,TRBV5-5,few,TRBJ2-5,TGTGCCAGCAAAGGCGGGGGGGTTGAGACCCAGTACTTC,CASKGGGVETQYF
.,TRBV4-2,few,TRBJ1-2,TGTGCCAGCAGCCAGGAAAAGGGGGAGGCCTATGGCTACACCTTC,CASSQEKGEAYGYTF
.,TRBV9,once,TRBJ2-5,TGTGCCAGCAGCGGATCAGGATTCCAAGAGACCCAGTACTTC,CASSGSGFQETQYF
TRBD2,TRBV20-1,.,TRBJ2-2,TGCAGTGCTAGACCGGGACTAGCGGCCGGGGAGCTGTTTTTT,CSARPGLAAGELFF
.,TRBV2,few,TRBJ1-4,TGTGCCAGCAGTGATGGGCAGGGTTGGAATGAAAAACTGTTTTTT,CASSDGQGWNEKLFF
.,TRBV5-1,.,TRBJ2-3,TGCGCCAGCAGCTTTGGCCGATACACAGATACGCAGTATTTT,CASSFGRYTDTQYF
.,TRBV29-1,many,TRBJ1-2,TGCAGCGTCTCTCGACAGGTCTATGGCTACACCTTC,CSVSRQVYGYTF
.,TRBV20-1,.,TRBJ2-1,TGCAGTGCCGCCGGGACTGGCCGGGATGAGCAGTTCTTC,CSAAGTGRDEQFF
.,TRBV19,.,TRBJ2-1,TGTGCCAGTAGTATAAATCAGGGCTTCTCCTACAATGAGCAGTTCTTC,CASSINQGFSYNEQFF
.,TRBV3-1,many,TRBJ1-5,TGTGCCAGCAGCCACAATAGCAATCAGCCCCAGCATTTT,CASSHNSNQPQHF
TRBD2,TRBV7-2,few,TRBJ2-1,TGTGCCAGCAGCTACCGGGGGGACAATGAGCAGTTCTTC,CASSYRGDNEQFF
.,TRBV27,once,TRBJ2-1,TGTGCCAGCACGGGACACCTCTACAATGAGCAGTTCTTC,CASTGHLYNEQFF
.,TRBV20-1,.,TRBJ2-7,TGCAGTGCGAGCCTCCTCTACCGCTCCTACGAGCAGTACTTC,CSASLLYRSYEQYF
.,TRBV20-1,few,TRBJ1-2,TGCAGTGCTGGCTACAGGGCAAGCTATGGCTACACCTTC,CSAGYRASYGYTF
.,TRBV28,.,TRBJ2-1,TGTGCCAGCAGGGATCGGGACGTCGATGAGCGGTTCTTC,CASRDRDVDERFF
TRBD1,TRBV29-1,few,TRBJ1-4,TGCAGCGTTCTACTCGGGACAGGGGGGTTAACAACTAATGAAAAACTGTTTTTT,CSVLLGTGGLTTNEKLFF
.,TRBV9,.,TRBJ2-7,TGTGCCAGCAGCGCTAGACAGTCCCCCGACGAGCAGTACTTC,CASSARQSPDEQYF